Below are 8 T cell receptor beta chains sequenced from a single sample in a study of T cells after yellow fever vaccination. TCRdb re-called the 5' RACE reads with MiXCR, one entry per CDR3 protein. The data show fewer than 150,000 distinct CDR3 sequences, 5.5% to 8% seen once. The starting material was CD4+ T cells sorted from PBMCs, obtained more than 35 days after the first yellow fever vaccination. The receptors were gathered from a man aged 18 to 29 who received the YFV17D yellow fever vaccine.

This clonotype was picked up a small number of times. The gene calls are TRBV5-1 and TRBJ2-7, with TRBD1 as a possible D gene (5 bases). Germline V gives CDR1 SGHRS, CDR2 YFSETQ. This CDR3 spans 15 amino acids. V was cut by 0 bases and J by 4 bases, with 14 bases left in between. The CDR3 bases are TGCGCCAGCAGCTTGGTTTCAGGGCCCGAGTACGAGCAGTACTTC. Amino acids: CASSLVSGPEYEQYF.

Details on this clonotype: A junction boundary mismatches the germline segment, possibly from a read error. J is TRBJ2-2 and V is TRBV12-3 or TRBV12-4; 9 bases map to TRBD1. This CDR3 comprises 13 residues. In nucleotides, the CDR3 is TGTGCCAGCAGTATACAGGGGGCCGGGAAGCTGTTTTTT. The encoded protein is CASSIQGAGKLFF.

The table lists this clonotype with many counts. The rearrangement joins TRBV7-9 to TRBJ2-3, with D perhaps assigned TRBD1 or TRBD2 (5 bases each). The length of the CDR3 is 15 residues. Germline V gene data show CDR1 as SEHNR and CDR2 as FQNEAQ (reference sequence). The germline V and J ends were trimmed by 5 bases and 2 bases, with 14 bases remaining between them. CDR3 sequence reads: CASSTGTAYTDTQYF. DNA for the CDR3: TGTGCCAGCAGCACCGGGACGGCATACACAGATACGCAGTATTTT.

This clonotype occurred many times. This rearrangement joins TRBV6-2 or TRBV6-3 to TRBJ2-7; maybe TRBD2 (5 bases). Germline V lookup: CDR1 MNHEY, CDR2 SVGEGT. Trimming left V 5 bases short and J 2 bases short, with 10 bases between. The CDR3 totals 13 residues. The CDR3 bases are TGTGCCAGCAGTAAACACGGGGCCTACGAGCAGTACTTC. Encoded protein: CASSKHGAYEQYF.

This chain joins TRBV20-1 and TRBJ2-5; either TRBD1 or TRBD2 may supply D (5 bases each). This CDR3 spans 12 amino acids. The V gene's germline CDR1 is DFQATT and CDR2 SNEGSKA (reference sequence). Written as DNA, the CDR3 is TGCAGCCGGGACGCCTACCAAGAGACCCAGTACTTC. Translated: CSRDAYQETQYF.

This clonotype occurred many times. This chain links TRBV3-1 with TRBJ1-1, with D unclear. The CDR3 totals 15 residues. Per the germline V gene, CDR1 is LGHDT and CDR2 is YNNKEL (reference sequence). The V and J ends lost 4 bases and 0 bases respectively, with 12 bases between them. The CDR3 nucleotides are TGTGCCAGCAGCCCAGCACTCGGTCTGAACACTGAAGCTTTCTTT. As protein: CASSPALGLNTEAFF.

This clonotype was counted ten times or more. This chain links TRBV4-1 with TRBJ2-1; TRBD2 agrees at 13 bases. V shed 0 bases and J 10 bases; nucleotides not matched to a gene: 6. Germline V gives CDR1 MGHRA, CDR2 YSYEKL. This CDR3 spans 16 amino acids. CDR3 bases: TGCGCCAGCAGCCAAGATGGAACTAGCGGGGGGGAGGAGCAGTTCTTC. This gives the protein CASSQDGTSGGEEQFF.

This clonotype was picked up many times. The chain has TRBV9 and TRBJ2-2; D possibly uses TRBD1 or TRBD2 (6 bases each). Per germline, CDR1 SGDLS and CDR2 YYNGEE. V was shortened by 4 bases and J by 5 bases, with 18 bases between the two germline ends. This CDR3 region has 16 residues. The CDR3 region is CASSFWTSGATGELFF. The DNA of the CDR3 is TGTGCCAGCAGCTTCTGGACCTCGGGGGCAACCGGGGAGCTGTTTTTT.